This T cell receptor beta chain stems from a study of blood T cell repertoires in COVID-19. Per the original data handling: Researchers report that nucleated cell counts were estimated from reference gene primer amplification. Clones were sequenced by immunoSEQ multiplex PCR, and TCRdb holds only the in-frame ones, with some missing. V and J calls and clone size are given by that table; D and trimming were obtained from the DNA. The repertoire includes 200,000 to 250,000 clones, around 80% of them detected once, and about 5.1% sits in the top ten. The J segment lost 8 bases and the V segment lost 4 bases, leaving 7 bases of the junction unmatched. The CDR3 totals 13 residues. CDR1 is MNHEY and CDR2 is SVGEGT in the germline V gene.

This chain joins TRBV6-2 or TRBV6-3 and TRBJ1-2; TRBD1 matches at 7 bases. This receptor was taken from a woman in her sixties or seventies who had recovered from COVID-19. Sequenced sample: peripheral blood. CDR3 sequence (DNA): TGTGCCAGCAGTTTCGCAGGGGGAGGAGGCTACACCTTC. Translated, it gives CASSFAGGGGYTF.